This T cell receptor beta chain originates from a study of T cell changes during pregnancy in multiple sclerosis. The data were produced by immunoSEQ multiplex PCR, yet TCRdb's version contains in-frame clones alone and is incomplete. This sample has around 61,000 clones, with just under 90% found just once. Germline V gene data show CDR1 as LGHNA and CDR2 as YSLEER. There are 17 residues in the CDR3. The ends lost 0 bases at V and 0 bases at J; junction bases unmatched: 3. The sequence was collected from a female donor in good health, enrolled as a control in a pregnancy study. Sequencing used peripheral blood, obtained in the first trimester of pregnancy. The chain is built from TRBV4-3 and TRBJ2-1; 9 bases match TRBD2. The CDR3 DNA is TGCGCCAGCAGCCAAGATTATAGCGGGGGCTCCTACAATGAGCAGTTCTTC. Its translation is CASSQDYSGGSYNEQFF.